Each of the 8 T cell receptor beta chains below was sequenced from the same sample in a study of T cells in localized non-small cell lung cancer. Libraries were prepared by immunoSEQ multiplex PCR; TCRdb keeps only in-frame clonotypes and omits some of them. The repertoire holds about 78,000 clones, with roughly 81% as singletons. Here the sequenced sample was peripheral blood, taken before any cancer treatment. Receptor source: a man aged 35 to 69 with stage I lung adenocarcinoma.

V is TRBV7-9 and J is TRBJ1-6; D unresolved. V shed 5 bases and J shed 7 bases, with 9 bases lying between them. This CDR3 has 13 amino acids. Germline V gene lookup returns CDR1 SEHNR and CDR2 FQNEAQ (reference sequence). The CDR3 DNA reads TGTGCCAGCAGCCTCTGGGGAAATTCACCCCTCCACTTT. This gives the protein CASSLWGNSPLHF. Variable domain in full (rest from reference TRBV7-9 and TRBJ1-6): DTGVSQNPRHKITKRGQNVTFRCDPISEHNRLYWYRQTLGQGPEFLTYFQNEAQLEKSRLLSDRFSAERPKGSFSTLEIQRTEQGDSAMYLCASSLWGNSPLHFGNGTRLTVT.

The chain employs TRBV19 and TRBJ2-5; D is unclear. With 5 bases removed from V and 5 bases from J, the gap between germline ends came to 12 bases. Looked up from germline, CDR1 is LNHDA and CDR2 is SQIVND (reference sequence). This CDR3 spans 13 amino acids. This chain's CDR3 is CASSGLKWETQYF. CDR3 coding DNA: TGTGCCAGTAGTGGGTTAAAATGGGAGACCCAGTACTTC.

The CDR3 coding sequence is TGTGCCAGCAGCCAAGAGGGACTAGCGGGGAATGAGCAGTTCTTC. Residues: CASSQEGLAGNEQFF. The V and J genes are TRBV4-2 and TRBJ2-1; 13 bases agree with TRBD2. Germline CDR1 reads LGHNA; CDR2 reads YNFKEQ. This CDR3 is built from 15 residues. V lost 0 bases and J lost 7; bases outside the gene matches: 0.

The chain joins TRBV5-1 to TRBJ2-1, with 8 bases fitting TRBD2. Per the germline V gene, CDR1 is SGHRS and CDR2 is YFSETQ. The CDR3 is 14 amino acids. The V gene end was trimmed by 8 bases and the J gene end by 1 base; junction bases not matched to a gene: 5. This CDR3 is CASKREISYNEQFF. The CDR3 DNA is TGCGCCAGTAAGCGGGAGATATCCTACAATGAGCAGTTCTTC. Complete variable domain (other parts from reference TRBV5-1 and TRBJ2-1): KAGVTQTPRYLIKTRGQQVTLSCSPISGHRSVSWYQQTPGQGLQFLFEYFSETQRNKGNFPGRFSGRQFSNSRSEMNVSTLELGDSALYLCASKREISYNEQFFGPGTRLTVL.

The chain combines TRBV2 with TRBJ2-5; no clear D gene. Germline lookup yields CDR1 SNHLY and CDR2 FYNNEI. V was shortened by 8 bases and J by 2 bases, with 12 bases between the two germline ends. CDR3 length: 13 amino acids. CDR3: CASLGEYQETQYF. The CDR3 DNA reads TGTGCCAGCCTAGGAGAATATCAAGAGACCCAGTACTTC.

The J gene is TRBJ2-7, the V gene TRBV27, with D possibly being TRBD2 (6 bases). Germline V gives CDR1 MNHEY, CDR2 SMNVEV (reference sequence). This CDR3 has 14 residues. Trimming took 5 bases from V and 2 from J, leaving 13 bases between them. The CDR3 nucleotides read TGTGCCAGCAGTCTCTCGCGCGGGACCTACGAGCAGTACTTC. It translates to CASSLSRGTYEQYF.

This clone was seen only once. The rearrangement joins TRBV2 to TRBJ2-1; TRBD1 might be the D (5 bases). CDR1 is SNHLY, CDR2 FYNNEI, per germline. The germline V and J ends were trimmed by 5 bases and 4 bases, with 21 bases remaining between them. The CDR3 sequence is 17 residues long. The CDR3 region has the DNA TGTGCCAGCAGTCCTTCGGCCATGAGAACAGGTTACAATGAGCAGTTCTTC. Translating gives CASSPSAMRTGYNEQFF.

This clone was detected many times. The rearrangement joins TRBV4-3 to TRBJ1-2; D not resolved. The CDR3 sequence is 17 residues long. Looked up from germline, CDR1 is LGHNA and CDR2 is YSLEER. The V end lost 4 bases, the J end lost 4 bases, and 22 bases lay between the germline ends. CDR3 sequence (DNA): TGCGCCAGCAGCCCGAACGCGTATCCGGACGGGCTCTATGGCTACACCTTC. Its translation is CASSPNAYPDGLYGYTF.